Each of the 8 T cell receptor beta chains below was sequenced from the same sample in a study of T cell responses to AZD1222 COVID-19 vaccine. Some clones are missing from TCRdb's copy, which holds only in-frame ones; the method was immunoSEQ multiplex PCR. The sample records approximately 83,000 clones, 90% to 95% being singletons. The sample in question was peripheral blood, obtained on day 0 of MenACWY control vaccination. The receptors stem from an adult in good health.

The rearrangement links TRBV18 to TRBJ2-2; D ambiguous. This CDR3 has 14 residues. Germline V gene data show CDR1 as KGHSH and CDR2 as LQKENI. V was cut by 2 bases and J by 4 bases, with 8 bases left in between. The CDR3 loop reads CASSPSQTTGELFF. The CDR3 nucleotides are TGTGCCAGCTCACCAAGCCAAACCACCGGGGAGCTGTTTTTT.

This clone was observed a single time. The rearrangement links TRBV7-9 to TRBJ2-6; tentatively, D is TRBD1 (7 bases). The germline gives CDR1 SEHNR, CDR2 FQNEAQ (reference sequence). Between the trimmed V and J ends, which lost 1 base and 4 bases, there was a span of 14 bases. This CDR3 spans 17 amino acids. CDR3 protein: CASSLDLRGVGANVLTF. The CDR3 DNA reads as TGTGCCAGCAGCTTAGACCTCAGGGGGGTCGGGGCCAACGTCCTGACTTTC.

The chain combines TRBV27 with TRBJ1-2, with D tentatively TRBD1 (6 bases). Trimming cost V 0 bases and J 3 bases, with 17 bases left between them. The CDR3 is 17 amino acids. Germline values: CDR1 MNHEY, CDR2 SMNVEV (reference sequence). The CDR3 nucleotides read TGTGCCAGCAGTTTATCCCCGGGGGCCAGCTCTTACTATGGCTACACCTTC. It is translated as CASSLSPGASSYYGYTF.

This chain joins TRBV28 and TRBJ1-4; D unresolved. Deletions cut 2 bases from V and 8 bases from J, with 9 bases between. CDR1 is MDHEN, CDR2 SYDVKM, per germline. The CDR3 has 13 amino acids. The CDR3 bases are TGTGCCAGCAGTTTAGACTTAAGGGAAAAACTGTTTTTT. Translated, it gives CASSLDLREKLFF.

This chain joins TRBV19 and TRBJ2-2; possible D gene TRBD1, 7 bases. This CDR3 has 14 residues. V was cut by 7 bases and J by 4 bases, with 13 bases left in between. Per germline, CDR1 LNHDA and CDR2 SQIVND (reference sequence). This CDR3 is CASKEGASTGELFF. The CDR3 nucleotides are TGTGCCAGTAAGGAGGGGGCTAGCACCGGGGAGCTGTTTTTT.

This chain connects TRBV4-2 to TRBJ1-6; unclear D gene. Trimming left V 2 bases short and J 7 bases short, with 15 bases between. The length of the CDR3 is 16 residues. Germline lookup yields CDR1 LGHNA and CDR2 YNFKEQ. The CDR3 is CASSQSPSLSNSPLHF. Here the CDR3 DNA reads TGTGCCAGCAGCCAATCTCCATCCCTCTCGAATTCACCCCTCCACTTT.

This clone has only one observation. The rearrangement uses TRBV2 and TRBJ1-2; no definite D call. The germline V and J ends were trimmed by 3 bases and 8 bases, with 19 bases remaining between them. Germline loops: CDR1 SNHLY, CDR2 FYNNEI. The CDR3 is 15 amino acids. CDR3 nucleotides: TGTGCCAGCAGTGAGAGGTTAGGCAGCGATGGGGGCTACACCTTC. The encoded protein is CASSERLGSDGGYTF.

The rearrangement links TRBV11-2 to TRBJ2-3, with D maybe TRBD2 (5 bases). Deletions cut 0 bases from V and 2 bases from J, with 12 bases between. The CDR3 sequence is 16 residues long. Germline V gene data show CDR1 as SGHAT and CDR2 as FQNNGV. In DNA, the CDR3 is TGTGCCAGCAGCTTAGAGGCGGGTACGAACACAGATACGCAGTATTTT. It codes for CASSLEAGTNTDTQYF.